This T cell receptor (beta chain) originates from a study of cytomegalovirus exposure and HLA in healthy donors. Background on the study: Among the approximately 420 donors who were genotyped, roughly 86% fell in the genetic ancestry cluster that is associated with self-reported Caucasian donors.

The CDR3 consists of 15 residues. Per the germline V gene, CDR1 is WNHNN and CDR2 is SYGVQD (reference sequence). V trimming: 11 bases; J trimming: 0 bases; junction bases outside the gene matches: 11. With 60 Vbeta and 13 Jbeta primers, the PCR was carried out. Libraries were prepared by immunoSEQ multiplex PCR; TCRdb keeps only in-frame clonotypes and omits some of them. The sample has some 81,000 clones, more than 65% seen once; the top ten hold about 16%. Whole-study findings and limits: Earlier analysis found most TCR beta V segments productive about 87% or about 30% of the time. In vitro, three CMV-associated chains proved specific for CMV antigens. The study labeled fewer than 200 TCR beta chains cytomegalovirus-associated.

To note about this clone: The antigen remains undetermined.

This TCR derives from a woman in her 40s in good health and CMV-seropositive. The chain employs TRBV10-1 and TRBJ2-7; 9 bases map to TRBD1. The sample taken for sequencing was PBMCs. CDR3 amino acids: CAQKRGTGHSYEQYF. The CDR3 bases are TGCGCCCAAAAAAGGGGGACAGGGCACTCCTACGAGCAGTACTTC.